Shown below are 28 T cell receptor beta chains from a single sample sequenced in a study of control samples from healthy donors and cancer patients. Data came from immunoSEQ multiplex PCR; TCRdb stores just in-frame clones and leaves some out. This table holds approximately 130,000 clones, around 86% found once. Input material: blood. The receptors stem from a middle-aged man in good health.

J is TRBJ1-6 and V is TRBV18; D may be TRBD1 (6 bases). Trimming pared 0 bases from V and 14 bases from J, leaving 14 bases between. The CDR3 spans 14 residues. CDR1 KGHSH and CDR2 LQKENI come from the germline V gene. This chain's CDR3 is CASSPPSGARTLHF. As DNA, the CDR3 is TGTGCCAGCTCACCACCGTCGGGGGCCCGAACCCTCCACTTT.

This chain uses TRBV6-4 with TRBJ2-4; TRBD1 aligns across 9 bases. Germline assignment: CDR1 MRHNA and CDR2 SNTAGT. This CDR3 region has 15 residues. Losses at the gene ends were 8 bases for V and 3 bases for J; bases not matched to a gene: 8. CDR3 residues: CASLLQGAVKNIQYF. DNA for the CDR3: TGTGCCAGCCTATTACAGGGGGCTGTCAAAAACATTCAGTACTTC.

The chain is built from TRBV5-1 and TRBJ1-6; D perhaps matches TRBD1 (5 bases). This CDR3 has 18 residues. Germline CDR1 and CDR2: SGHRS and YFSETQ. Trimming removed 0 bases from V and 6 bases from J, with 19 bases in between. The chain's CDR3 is CASSLAFGRTGGNSPLHF. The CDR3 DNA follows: TGCGCCAGCAGCTTGGCCTTCGGCCGCACGGGGGGTAATTCACCCCTCCACTTT.

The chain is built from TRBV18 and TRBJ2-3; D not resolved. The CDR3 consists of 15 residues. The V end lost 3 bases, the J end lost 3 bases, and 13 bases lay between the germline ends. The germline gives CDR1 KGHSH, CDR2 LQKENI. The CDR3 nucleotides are TGTGCCAGCTCACCTACCAAACTATTTACAGATACGCAGTATTTT. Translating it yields CASSPTKLFTDTQYF.

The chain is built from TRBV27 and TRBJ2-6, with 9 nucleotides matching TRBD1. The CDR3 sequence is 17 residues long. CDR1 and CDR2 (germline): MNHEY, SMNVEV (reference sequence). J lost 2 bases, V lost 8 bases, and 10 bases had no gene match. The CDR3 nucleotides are TGTGCCAGCGCGTTGGACTACAGGGGGCCTGGGGCCAACGTCCTGACTTTC. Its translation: CASALDYRGPGANVLTF.

This CDR3 is CASNVGLLTEAFF. In nucleotides, the CDR3 is TGTGCCAGCAATGTGGGGCTGCTGACTGAAGCTTTCTTT. The chain employs TRBV7-9 and TRBJ1-1; maybe TRBD1 (5 bases). The V end lost 7 bases, the J end lost 5 bases, and 14 bases lay between the germline ends. The CDR3 covers 13 residues. Germline V gene sequence: CDR1 SEHNR, CDR2 FQNEAQ (reference sequence). Full variable domain (rest looked up from reference TRBV7-9 and TRBJ1-1): DTGVSQNPRHKITKRGQNVTFRCDPISEHNRLYWYRQTLGQGPEFLTYFQNEAQLEKSRLLSDRFSAERPKGSFSTLEIQRTEQGDSAMYLCASNVGLLTEAFFGQGTRLTVV.

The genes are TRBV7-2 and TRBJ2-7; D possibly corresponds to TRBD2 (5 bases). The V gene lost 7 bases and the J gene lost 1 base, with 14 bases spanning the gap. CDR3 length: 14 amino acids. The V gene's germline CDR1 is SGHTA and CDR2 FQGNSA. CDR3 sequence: CASNPLSGSYEQYF. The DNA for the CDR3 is TGTGCCAGCAACCCGCTAAGCGGTTCCTACGAGCAGTACTTC. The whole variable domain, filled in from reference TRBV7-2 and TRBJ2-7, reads GAGVSQSPSNKVTEKGKDVELRCDPISGHTALYWYRQSLGQGLEFLIYFQGNSAPDKSGLPSDRFSAERTGGSVSTLTIQRTQQEDSAVYLCASNPLSGSYEQYFGPGTRLTVT.

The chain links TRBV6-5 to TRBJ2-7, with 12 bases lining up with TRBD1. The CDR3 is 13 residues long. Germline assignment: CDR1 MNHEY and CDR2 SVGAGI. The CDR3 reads CATTGTGGGEQYF. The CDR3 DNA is TGTGCTACCACCGGGACAGGGGGCGGGGAGCAGTACTTC.

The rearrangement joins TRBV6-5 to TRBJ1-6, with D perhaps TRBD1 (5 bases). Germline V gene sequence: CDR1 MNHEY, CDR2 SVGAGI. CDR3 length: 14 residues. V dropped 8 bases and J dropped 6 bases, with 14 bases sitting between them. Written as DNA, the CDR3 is TGTGCCAGCGGTAGACAGAGCGGTAATTCACCCCTCCACTTT. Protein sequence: CASGRQSGNSPLHF.

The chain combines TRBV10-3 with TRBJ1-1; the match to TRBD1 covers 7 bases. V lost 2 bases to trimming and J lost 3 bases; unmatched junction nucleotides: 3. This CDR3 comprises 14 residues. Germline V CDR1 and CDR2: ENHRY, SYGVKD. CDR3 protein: CAISEKGADTEAFF. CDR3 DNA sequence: TGTGCCATCAGTGAGAAGGGGGCCGACACTGAAGCTTTCTTT.

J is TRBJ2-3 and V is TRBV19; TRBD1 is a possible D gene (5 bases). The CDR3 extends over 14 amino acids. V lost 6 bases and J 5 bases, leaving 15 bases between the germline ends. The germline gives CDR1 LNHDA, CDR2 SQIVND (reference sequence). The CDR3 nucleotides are TGTGCCAGTAGAGTAAGTAATGGACAAGATACGCAGTATTTT. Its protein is CASRVSNGQDTQYF.

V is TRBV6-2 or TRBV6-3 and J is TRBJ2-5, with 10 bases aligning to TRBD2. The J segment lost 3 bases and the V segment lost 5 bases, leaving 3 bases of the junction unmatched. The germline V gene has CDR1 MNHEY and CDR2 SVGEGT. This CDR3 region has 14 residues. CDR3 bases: TGTGCCAGCAGTGAGCGGGGGGGTAAAGAGACCCAGTACTTC. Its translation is CASSERGGKETQYF.

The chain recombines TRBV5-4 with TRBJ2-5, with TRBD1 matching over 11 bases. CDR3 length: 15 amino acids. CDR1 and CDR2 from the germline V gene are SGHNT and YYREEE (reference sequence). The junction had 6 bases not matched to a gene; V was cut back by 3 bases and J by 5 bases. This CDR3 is CASSSGQGAWETQYF. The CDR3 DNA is TGTGCCAGCAGCTCCGGACAGGGGGCGTGGGAGACCCAGTACTTC. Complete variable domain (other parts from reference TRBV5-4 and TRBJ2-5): ETGVTQSPTHLIKTRGQQVTLRCSSQSGHNTVSWYQQALGQGPQFIFQYYREEENGRGNFPPRFSGLQFPNYSSELNVNALELDDSALYLCASSSGQGAWETQYFGPGTRLLVL.

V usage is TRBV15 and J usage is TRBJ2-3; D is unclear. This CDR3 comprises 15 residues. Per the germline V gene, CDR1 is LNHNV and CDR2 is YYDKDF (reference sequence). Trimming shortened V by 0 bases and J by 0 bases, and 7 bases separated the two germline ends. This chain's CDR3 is CATSRDRGSTDTQYF. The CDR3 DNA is TGTGCCACCAGCAGAGATCGCGGCAGCACAGATACGCAGTATTTT.

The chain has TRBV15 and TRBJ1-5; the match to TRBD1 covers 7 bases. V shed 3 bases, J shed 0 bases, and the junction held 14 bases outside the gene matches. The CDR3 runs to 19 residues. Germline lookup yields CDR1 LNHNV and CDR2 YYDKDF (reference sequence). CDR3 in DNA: TGTGCCACCAGCAGGGGGCGGGACAGCTCCGCTTATAGCAATCAGCCCCAGCATTTT. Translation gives CATSRGRDSSAYSNQPQHF.

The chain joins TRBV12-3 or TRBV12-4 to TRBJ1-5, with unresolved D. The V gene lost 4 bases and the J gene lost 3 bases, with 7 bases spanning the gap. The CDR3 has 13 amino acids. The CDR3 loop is CASSYGLNQPQHF. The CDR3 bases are TGTGCCAGCAGTTACGGCCTCAATCAGCCCCAGCATTTT.

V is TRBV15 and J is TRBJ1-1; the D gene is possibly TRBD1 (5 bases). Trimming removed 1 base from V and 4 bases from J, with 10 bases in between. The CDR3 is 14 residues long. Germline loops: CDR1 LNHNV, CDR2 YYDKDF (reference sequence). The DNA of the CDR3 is TGTGCCACCAGCAGAGTAACGGGGACCACTGAAGCTTTCTTT. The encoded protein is CATSRVTGTTEAFF.

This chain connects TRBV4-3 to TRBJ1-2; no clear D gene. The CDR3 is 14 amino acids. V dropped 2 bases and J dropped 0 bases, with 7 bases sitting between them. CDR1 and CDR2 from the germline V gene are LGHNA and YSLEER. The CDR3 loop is CASSQRQSNYGYTF. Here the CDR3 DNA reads TGCGCCAGCAGCCAACGCCAGTCTAACTATGGCTACACCTTC.

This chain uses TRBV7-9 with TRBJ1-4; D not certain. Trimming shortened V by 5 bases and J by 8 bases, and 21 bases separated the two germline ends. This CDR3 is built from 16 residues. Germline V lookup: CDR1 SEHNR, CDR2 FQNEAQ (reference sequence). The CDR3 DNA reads TGTGCCAGCAGCCTTGGGCTCGGGCATCCCGACGAAAAACTGTTTTTT. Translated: CASSLGLGHPDEKLFF.

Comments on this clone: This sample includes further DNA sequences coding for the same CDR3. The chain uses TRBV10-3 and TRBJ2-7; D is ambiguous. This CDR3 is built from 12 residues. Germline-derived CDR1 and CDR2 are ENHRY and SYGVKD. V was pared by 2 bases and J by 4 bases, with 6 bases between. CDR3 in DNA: TGTGCCATCAGTGAGAGGGATTACGAGCAGTACTTC. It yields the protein CAISERDYEQYF.

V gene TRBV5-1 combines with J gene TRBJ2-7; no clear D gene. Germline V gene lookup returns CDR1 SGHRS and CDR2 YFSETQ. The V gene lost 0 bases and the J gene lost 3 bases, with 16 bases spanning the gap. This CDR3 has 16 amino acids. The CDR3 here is CASSLGHRDVRYEQYF. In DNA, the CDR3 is TGCGCCAGCAGCTTGGGGCACCGCGACGTTCGCTACGAGCAGTACTTC.

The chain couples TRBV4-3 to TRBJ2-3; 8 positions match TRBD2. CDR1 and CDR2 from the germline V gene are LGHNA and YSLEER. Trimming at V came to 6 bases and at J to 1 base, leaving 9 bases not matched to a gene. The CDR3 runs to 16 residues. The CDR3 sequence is CASRAQLTSGTDTQYF. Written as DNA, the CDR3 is TGCGCCAGCAGAGCACAGCTGACTAGCGGCACAGATACGCAGTATTTT.

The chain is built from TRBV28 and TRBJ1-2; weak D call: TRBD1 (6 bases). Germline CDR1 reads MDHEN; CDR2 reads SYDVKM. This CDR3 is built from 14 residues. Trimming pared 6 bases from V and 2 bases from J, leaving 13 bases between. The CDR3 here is CASRNRQGNYGYTF. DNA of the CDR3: TGTGCCAGCAGAAATCGGCAGGGGAACTATGGCTACACCTTC.

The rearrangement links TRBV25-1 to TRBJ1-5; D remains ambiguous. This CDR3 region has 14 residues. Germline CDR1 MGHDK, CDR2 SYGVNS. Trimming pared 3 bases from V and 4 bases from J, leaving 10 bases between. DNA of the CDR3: TGTGCCAGCAGTGACCGTGTTGGAAATCAGCCCCAGCATTTT. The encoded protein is CASSDRVGNQPQHF.

DNA for the CDR3: TGTGCCAGCAGCGCAACAGGGGGTTACGAGCAGTACTTC. Translating it yields CASSATGGYEQYF. The rearrangement links TRBV7-8 to TRBJ2-7; 8 bases agree with TRBD1. CDR1 SGHVS and CDR2 FQNEAQ come from the germline V gene. The CDR3 sequence is 13 residues long. Unmatched junction bases numbered 4, after V lost 5 bases and J lost 4 bases. Complete variable domain (other parts from reference TRBV7-8 and TRBJ2-7): GAGVSQSPRYKVAKRGQDVALRCDPISGHVSLFWYQQALGQGPEFLTYFQNEAQLDKSGLPSDRFFAERPEGSVSTLKIQRTQQEDSAVYLCASSATGGYEQYFGPGTRLTVT.

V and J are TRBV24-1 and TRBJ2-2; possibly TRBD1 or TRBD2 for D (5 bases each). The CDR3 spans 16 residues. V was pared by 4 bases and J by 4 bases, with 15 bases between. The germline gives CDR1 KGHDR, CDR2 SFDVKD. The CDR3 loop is CATSEEDRGGTGELFF. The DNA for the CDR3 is TGTGCCACCAGTGAGGAGGACCGGGGCGGCACCGGGGAGCTGTTTTTT.

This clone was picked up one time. CDR3 sequence reads: CASSPYLTDTQYF. CDR3 DNA: TGTGCCAGCAGCCCCTATCTCACAGATACGCAGTATTTT. The gene calls are TRBV7-2 and TRBJ2-3; D is ambiguous. The CDR3 is made up of 13 amino acids. The germline V and J ends were trimmed by 5 bases and 2 bases, with 8 bases remaining between them. The V gene's germline CDR1 is SGHTA and CDR2 FQGNSA.

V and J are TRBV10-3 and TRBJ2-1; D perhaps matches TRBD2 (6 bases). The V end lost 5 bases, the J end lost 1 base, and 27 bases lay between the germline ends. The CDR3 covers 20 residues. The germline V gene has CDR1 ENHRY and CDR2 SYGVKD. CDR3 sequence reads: CAISHRGRGTPTESYNEQFF. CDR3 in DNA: TGTGCCATCAGTCATCGGGGCAGAGGGACTCCCACAGAGTCCTACAATGAGCAGTTCTTC.